The rows below give T cell receptor beta chains drawn from one sample of a study of tumor and adjacent non-tumor tissue in lung cancer. TCRdb processed the multiplex PCR reads anew with MiXCR; each CDR3 protein has one entry. The sample holds 70,000 or so distinct CDR3 sequences, approximately 63% seen once. The sample comprised lung tumor tissue. These TCRs come from a man in his fifties with non-small cell lung cancer. Each CDR3 is given with its conserved first and last residue. Each record gives: J gene, D gene, clone size, V gene, CDR3 protein, CDR3 DNA. The D gene is left open where the match is weak. A row's size may be missing; if present it is once, few, many or a size class.

j_gene: TRBJ2-1
d_gene: NA
abundance: NA
v_gene: TRBV6-6
CDR3aa: CASSSLEGGDNEQFF
CDR3nt: TGTGCCAGCAGTTCCCTCGAGGGCGGAGACAACGAGCAGTTCTTC

j_gene: TRBJ1-1
d_gene: NA
abundance: NA
v_gene: TRBV6-6
CDR3aa: CTSRLNTEAFF
CDR3nt: TGTACCAGCAGGTTGAACACTGAAGCTTTCTTT

j_gene: TRBJ1-4
d_gene: NA
abundance: NA
v_gene: TRBV6-5
CDR3aa: CAISRWRNEKLFF
CDR3nt: TGTGCCATCAGTCGCTGGAGGAATGAAAAACTGTTTTTT

j_gene: TRBJ2-5
d_gene: TRBD2
abundance: NA
v_gene: TRBV5-4
CDR3aa: CASSKTGGRKGTQYF
CDR3nt: TGTGCCAGCAGCAAGACTGGCGGGAGAAAAGGGACCCAGTACTTC

j_gene: TRBJ2-1
d_gene: NA
abundance: NA
v_gene: TRBV11-2
CDR3aa: CASSLVSRTCGVEQFF
CDR3nt: TGTGCCAGTAGCTTAGTCAGCCGGACTTGTGGGGTTGAGCAGTTCTTC

j_gene: TRBJ1-5
d_gene: NA
abundance: NA
v_gene: TRBV20-1
CDR3aa: CSAATVTQPQHF
CDR3nt: TGCAGTGCAGCAACAGTGACCCAGCCCCAGCATTTT

j_gene: TRBJ2-7
d_gene: NA
abundance: many
v_gene: TRBV7-8
CDR3aa: CASSPPKAGLFSYEQYF
CDR3nt: TGTGCCAGCAGCCCTCCCAAGGCGGGTCTTTTCTCCTACGAGCAGTACTTC

j_gene: TRBJ2-7
d_gene: NA
abundance: NA
v_gene: TRBV4-1
CDR3aa: CASSQGWGGTYEQYF
CDR3nt: TGCGCCAGCAGCCAAGGGTGGGGAGGAACCTACGAGCAGTACTTC

j_gene: TRBJ1-5
d_gene: NA
abundance: NA
v_gene: TRBV11-2
CDR3aa: CASSLEDWGRQSQHF
CDR3nt: TGTGCCAGCAGCTTAGAGGACTGGGGGCGTCAGTCCCAGCATTTT

j_gene: TRBJ2-3
d_gene: TRBD1
abundance: NA
v_gene: TRBV7-8
CDR3aa: CANSLGPRGQGADTQYF
CDR3nt: TGTGCCAACAGCTTAGGCCCCCGGGGACAGGGAGCAGATACGCAGTATTTT

j_gene: TRBJ2-5
d_gene: NA
abundance: NA
v_gene: TRBV30
CDR3aa: CAWSHIRGQETQYF
CDR3nt: TGTGCCTGGAGTCACATAAGGGGGCAAGAGACCCAGTACTTC

j_gene: TRBJ2-5
d_gene: NA
abundance: many
v_gene: TRBV6-5
CDR3aa: CASSYSGETQYF
CDR3nt: TGTGCCAGCAGTTACTCGGGCGAGACCCAGTACTTC

j_gene: TRBJ2-3
d_gene: NA
abundance: NA
v_gene: TRBV6-5
CDR3aa: CASCYQGLVTYTLYF
CDR3nt: TGTGCCAGCTGTTACCAGGGGTTGGTCACATATACGCTGTATTTT

j_gene: TRBJ2-3
d_gene: NA
abundance: NA
v_gene: TRBV4-2
CDR3aa: CASSLGAGLAPGDTQYF
CDR3nt: TGTGCCAGCAGCCTAGGTGCGGGGCTAGCGCCAGGAGATACGCAGTATTTT

j_gene: TRBJ1-2
d_gene: NA
abundance: many
v_gene: TRBV5-6
CDR3aa: CASSRLSGGYTF
CDR3nt: TGTGCCAGCAGCAGGCTCTCGGGGGGCTACACCTTC

j_gene: TRBJ2-4
d_gene: NA
abundance: NA
v_gene: TRBV5-5
CDR3aa: CASNLRTGRDIQYF
CDR3nt: TGTGCCAGCAACTTGAGGACAGGGAGGGACATTCAGTACTTC